Each of the 22 T cell receptor beta chains below was sequenced from the same sample in a study of cytomegalovirus exposure and HLA in healthy donors. Profiling relied on immunoSEQ multiplex PCR, and the TCRdb table lists in-frame clones only, not all of them. The profile shows 35,000 to 50,000 clones, approximately 93% of them singletons. Sequencing input: PBMCs. These receptors were obtained from a woman aged 18-29 years in good health and CMV-seronegative.

The chain joins TRBV7-2 to TRBJ2-1, with 9 bases fitting TRBD1. Germline trimming cut 3 bases from V and 4 bases from J; bases unmatched to any gene: 4. Germline V CDR1 and CDR2: SGHTA, FQGNSA. The CDR3 is made up of 15 amino acids. CDR3 sequence reads: CASSFLGTGYNEQFF. The CDR3 DNA reads TGTGCCAGCAGCTTCCTCGGGACAGGGTACAATGAGCAGTTCTTC.

This chain uses TRBV28 with TRBJ1-5; TRBD1 matches at 9 bases. The V gene's germline CDR1 is MDHEN and CDR2 SYDVKM. Germline trimming cut 5 bases from V and 2 bases from J; bases unmatched to any gene: 7. The CDR3 consists of 16 residues. DNA for the CDR3: TGTGCCAGCAGTCCTACGGACAGGGGAGGCAATCAGCCCCAGCATTTT. Translation gives CASSPTDRGGNQPQHF.

This chain links TRBV11-2 with TRBJ2-3, with a tentative D call TRBD1 (5 bases). The CDR3 contains 15 residues. The V and J ends lost 5 bases and 0 bases respectively, with 12 bases between them. The germline V gene has CDR1 SGHAT and CDR2 FQNNGV. The CDR3: CASSARTPSTDTQYF. CDR3 nucleotide sequence: TGTGCCAGCAGCGCGAGGACACCTAGCACAGATACGCAGTATTTT. Looking up the rest from reference TRBV11-2 and TRBJ2-3 gives the full variable domain: EAGVAQSPRYKIIEKRQSVAFWCNPISGHATLYWYQQILGQGPKLLIQFQNNGVVDDSQLPKDRFSAERLKGVDSTLKIQPAKLEDSAVYLCASSARTPSTDTQYFGPGTRLTVL.

This clone was counted once. V and J are TRBV6-1 and TRBJ1-3; D unresolved. V lost 2 bases and J 2 bases, leaving 10 bases between the germline ends. Germline V gives CDR1 MNHNS, CDR2 SASEGT. The CDR3 contains 15 residues. The CDR3 spells CASSELRGAGNTIYF. The CDR3 DNA is TGTGCCAGCAGTGAACTCCGGGGAGCTGGAAACACCATATATTTT.

CDR3 in DNA: TGTGCCAGCAGCTTAGAGGGAAGGGGGGAGCAGTTCTTC. Translated, it gives CASSLEGRGEQFF. The chain has TRBV7-2 and TRBJ2-1, with TRBD1 as a possible D gene (6 bases). CDR1 is SGHTA, CDR2 FQGNSA, per germline. V gave up 1 base and J gave up 10 bases, with 11 bases separating them. The CDR3 contains 13 residues. The full variable domain, rest sourced from reference TRBV7-2 and TRBJ2-1, is GAGVSQSPSNKVTEKGKDVELRCDPISGHTALYWYRQSLGQGLEFLIYFQGNSAPDKSGLPSDRFSAERTGGSVSTLTIQRTQQEDSAVYLCASSLEGRGEQFFGPGTRLTVL.

This clone is a singleton in its sample. J is TRBJ2-4 and V is TRBV6-1; 9 bases fit TRBD2. CDR1 MNHNS and CDR2 SASEGT come from the germline V gene. Trimming cost V 4 bases and J 12 bases; bases outside gene matches: 10. The CDR3 runs to 14 residues. This chain's CDR3 is CASSVGLAGTNQYF. The CDR3 DNA sequence: TGTGCCAGCAGTGTAGGGCTAGCGGGGACGAATCAGTACTTC.

The genes are TRBV5-4 and TRBJ1-2, with a weak D call TRBD1 (6 bases). Germline V CDR1 and CDR2: SGHNT, YYREEE (reference sequence). V was shortened by 0 bases and J by 5 bases, with 11 bases between the two germline ends. This CDR3 comprises 14 residues. The CDR3 is CASSLVPGQYGYTF. DNA of the CDR3: TGTGCCAGCAGCTTGGTACCCGGACAGTATGGCTACACCTTC.

The CDR3 sequence is CATRGPYNEQFF. The CDR3 nucleotides read TGTGCCACCAGGGGCCCCTACAATGAGCAGTTCTTC. The rearrangement uses TRBV2 and TRBJ2-1; perhaps TRBD1 as D (6 bases). Trimming cost V 10 bases and J 2 bases, with 9 bases left between them. This CDR3 has 12 amino acids. The V gene's germline CDR1 is SNHLY and CDR2 FYNNEI.

This chain joins TRBV6-6 and TRBJ1-1; 8 bases fit TRBD1. Trimming at V came to 5 bases and at J to 8 bases, leaving 7 bases not matched to a gene. The CDR3 extends over 13 amino acids. CDR1 is MNHNY and CDR2 is SVGAGI in the germline V gene (reference sequence). The DNA for the CDR3 is TGTGCCAGCAGTAAATACTACAGGGGGGAAGCTTTCTTT. This codes for CASSKYYRGEAFF.

The chain carries TRBV19 and TRBJ2-5; a possible D gene is TRBD1 (6 bases). The ends were cut back, 4 bases at V and 5 bases at J, with 14 bases in the middle. The germline V gene encodes CDR1 LNHDA and CDR2 SQIVND (reference sequence). There are 14 residues in the CDR3. The CDR3 sequence: CASSRDTATETQYF. Written as DNA, the CDR3 is TGTGCCAGTAGTAGGGACACTGCCACGGAGACCCAGTACTTC.

The chain carries TRBV28 and TRBJ2-1; 11 nucleotides align to TRBD2. The CDR3 runs 15 residues. The V and J ends lost 1 base and 7 bases, in that order; junction bases with no gene match: 3. Germline V gene data show CDR1 as MDHEN and CDR2 as SYDVKM. CDR3 DNA: TGTGCCAGCAGTTTATCTAGCGGGAGGAGGAATGAGCAGTTCTTC. It encodes CASSLSSGRRNEQFF.

The rearrangement links TRBV2 to TRBJ2-1, with 7 bases aligning to TRBD2. V was clipped by 5 bases and J by 0 bases; unmatched bases: 7. Germline CDR1 reads SNHLY; CDR2 reads FYNNEI. The CDR3 runs to 16 residues. CDR3 residues: CASSPASGGSYNEQFF. The CDR3, as DNA: TGTGCCAGCAGTCCCGCTAGCGGAGGCTCCTACAATGAGCAGTTCTTC. The complete variable domain, with remaining parts taken from reference TRBV2 and TRBJ2-1, reads EPEVTQTPSHQVTQMGQEVILRCVPISNHLYFYWYRQILGQKVEFLVSFYNNEISEKSEIFDDQFSVERPDGSNFTLKIRSTKLEDSAMYFCASSPASGGSYNEQFFGPGTRLTVL.

About this clone itself: Other DNA sequences of this sample code for an identical CDR3. V is TRBV5-5 and J is TRBJ1-3; D gene ambiguous. Trimming took off 5 bases at V and 4 bases at J, with 16 bases between the two ends. The germline V gene has CDR1 SGHKS and CDR2 YYEKEE (reference sequence). This CDR3 comprises 15 residues. CDR3 region: CASSLTTGEGNTIYF. CDR3 sequence (DNA): TGTGCCAGCAGTCTGACGACTGGAGAAGGAAACACCATATATTTT.

The rearrangement uses TRBV29-1 and TRBJ1-2; D is perhaps TRBD1 (5 bases). V gave up 0 bases and J gave up 8 bases, with 16 bases separating them. In germline, CDR1 is SQVTM, CDR2 ANQGSEA. This CDR3 region has 14 residues. The CDR3 is CSVEDRAGRVGYTF. In DNA, the CDR3 is TGCAGCGTTGAAGATCGGGCAGGGAGGGTCGGCTACACCTTC.

The chain is built from TRBV30 and TRBJ1-4, with D hard to call. V shed 5 bases and J shed 10 bases, with 11 bases lying between them. Germline V gene lookup returns CDR1 GTSNPN and CDR2 SVGIG (reference sequence). This CDR3 comprises 11 residues. The CDR3 bases are TGTGCCTGGGCAGGTTTGGGAAAACTGTTTTTT. Residues: CAWAGLGKLFF.

The chain employs TRBV18 and TRBJ1-2, with a weak D call TRBD1 (5 bases). The V gene's germline CDR1 is KGHSH and CDR2 LQKENI. Trimming stripped 4 bases from V and 3 bases from J, with 9 bases between. CDR3 size: 13 residues. CDR3 in amino acids: CASSQQVHYGYTF. DNA for the CDR3: TGTGCCAGCTCACAACAGGTCCACTATGGCTACACCTTC. The variable domain in full, with the rest retrieved from reference TRBV18 and TRBJ1-2, is NAGVMQNPRHLVRRRGQEARLRCSPMKGHSHVYWYRQLPEEGLKFMVYLQKENIIDESGMPKERFSAEFPKEGPSILRIQQVVRGDSAAYFCASSQQVHYGYTFGSGTRLTVV.

The chain recombines TRBV19 with TRBJ2-7; 8 positions match TRBD1. Germline values: CDR1 LNHDA, CDR2 SQIVND (reference sequence). This CDR3 has 16 residues. V dropped 5 bases and J dropped 3; count of bases not matched to a gene: 12. Written as DNA, the CDR3 is TGTGCCAGTAGTTCAAACAGGGGGAAGATAGGCTACGAGCAGTACTTC. It translates to CASSSNRGKIGYEQYF.

The chain uses TRBV9 and TRBJ1-6; D might be TRBD1 (6 bases). Trimming shortened V by 0 bases and J by 5 bases, and 12 bases separated the two germline ends. From germline, CDR1 is SGDLS and CDR2 YYNGEE. CDR3 length equals 16 residues. CDR3 nucleotide sequence: TGTGCCAGCAGCGTAGGGGGGCAGGGGAATAATTCACCCCTCCACTTT. This sequence encodes CASSVGGQGNNSPLHF.

The V call is TRBV5-6, the J call TRBJ2-2; weak D call: TRBD1 (5 bases). Germline lookup yields CDR1 SGHDT and CDR2 YYEEEE. V shed 0 bases and J shed 3 bases, with 12 bases lying between them. The CDR3 is 16 amino acids. CDR3 DNA sequence: TGTGCCAGCAGCTTGGGTTGGGGCCCGGACACCGGGGAGCTGTTTTTT. This translates into CASSLGWGPDTGELFF.

The chain links TRBV28 to TRBJ1-1; D perhaps matches TRBD1 (5 bases). This CDR3 has 15 residues. Germline lookup yields CDR1 MDHEN and CDR2 SYDVKM. Trimming stripped 6 bases from V and 2 bases from J, with 16 bases between. The CDR3 sequence: CASSERDSINTEAFF. The CDR3 bases are TGTGCCAGCAGCGAACGGGACTCTATTAACACTGAAGCTTTCTTT. Filled out from reference TRBV28 and TRBJ1-1, the complete variable domain reads DVKVTQSSRYLVKRTGEKVFLECVQDMDHENMFWYRQDPGLGLRLIYFSYDVKMKEKGDIPEGYSVSREKKERFSLILESASTNQTSMYLCASSERDSINTEAFFGQGTRLTVV.

The V gene is TRBV7-8, the J gene TRBJ2-7; 11 positions match TRBD2. The CDR3 runs to 17 residues. V lost 5 bases and J lost 2; bases outside the gene matches: 11. Germline V gene lookup returns CDR1 SGHVS and CDR2 FQNEAQ. For the CDR3, the DNA is TGTGCCAGCAGCGCGCTACTAGCGGGAGATCTCGCCTACGAGCAGTACTTC. It is translated as CASSALLAGDLAYEQYF. The complete variable domain, with remaining parts taken from reference TRBV7-8 and TRBJ2-7, reads GAGVSQSPRYKVAKRGQDVALRCDPISGHVSLFWYQQALGQGPEFLTYFQNEAQLDKSGLPSDRFFAERPEGSVSTLKIQRTQQEDSAVYLCASSALLAGDLAYEQYFGPGTRLTVT.

The chain combines TRBV4-1 with TRBJ1-2; no reliable D call. Trimming pared 0 bases from V and 4 bases from J, leaving 12 bases between. The CDR3 sequence is 15 residues long. The germline V gene encodes CDR1 MGHRA and CDR2 YSYEKL. The CDR3 region is CASSQDLEGSYGYTF. CDR3 DNA: TGCGCCAGCAGCCAAGATTTGGAGGGCAGCTATGGCTACACCTTC.